A selection of T cell receptor beta chains follows, all from one sample in a study of blood T cell repertoires in COVID-19. Assay used: immunoSEQ multiplex PCR; TCRdb lists only in-frame clones, some missing. The sample lists about 180,000 clones; more than 75% were seen once. Sequenced material: peripheral blood. Source of these receptors: an older woman with acute or convalescent COVID-19. Both conserved end residues are part of each CDR3. The order of the fields is clone size, V gene, CDR3 protein. Size tells how often a clone was seen (once, few, many) or the class of an expanded clone, and some rows leave it out.

clone_size: few; v_call: TRBV11-3; cdr3_aa: CASSLDSGATQYF
clone_size: .; v_call: TRBV27; cdr3_aa: CASSPTASNQPQHF
clone_size: .; v_call: TRBV12-3/TRBV12-4; cdr3_aa: CASSDLLKQFF
clone_size: .; v_call: TRBV5-1; cdr3_aa: CASRSTGGVEKLFF
clone_size: .; v_call: TRBV10-3; cdr3_aa: CAISDWDTSYGYTF
clone_size: .; v_call: TRBV3-1/TRBV3-2; cdr3_aa: CASSQEGTGASNQPQHF
clone_size: few; v_call: TRBV19; cdr3_aa: CASRWTGEYDGYTF
clone_size: once; v_call: TRBV28; cdr3_aa: CASSFSRAGAIGVSNEQFF
clone_size: .; v_call: TRBV4-2; cdr3_aa: CASSREQGAWETQYF
clone_size: few; v_call: TRBV6-5; cdr3_aa: CASSYRGQINSPLHF
clone_size: .; v_call: TRBV7-2; cdr3_aa: CASSLLPEGTEAFF
clone_size: few; v_call: TRBV5-8; cdr3_aa: CASSFGLGGEKLFF
clone_size: .; v_call: TRBV28; cdr3_aa: CASSLVGQGTEAFF
clone_size: .; v_call: TRBV18; cdr3_aa: CASSRTGVTEAFF
clone_size: .; v_call: TRBV10-3; cdr3_aa: CAISDRGGSGANVLTF
clone_size: .; v_call: TRBV28; cdr3_aa: CASRVTGTGRISEAFF
clone_size: .; v_call: TRBV4-3; cdr3_aa: CASSRGQGLGYGYTF
clone_size: .; v_call: TRBV25-1; cdr3_aa: CASRVQGADGELFF
clone_size: .; v_call: TRBV6-2/TRBV6-3; cdr3_aa: CASSSGSLEQYF
clone_size: once; v_call: TRBV18; cdr3_aa: CASSAGGTENTGELFF
clone_size: .; v_call: TRBV30; cdr3_aa: CAWSVLGMNYGYTF
clone_size: few; v_call: TRBV7-6; cdr3_aa: CASSLDSNYGYTF